The 27 T cell receptor beta chains reported below all come from one sample, sequenced in a study of T cells in Graves' hyperthyroidism and ophthalmopathy (dated by TCRdb to the late 2010s). Library creation used multiplex PCR. Sequencing was carried out with an Illumina HiSeq 2000. The TCR beta CDR3 regions were amplified from the RNA transcripts. A first-round RT-PCR of the TCR CDR3 used the HTBI primer set with the Qiagen OneStep RT-PCR kit. The raw public data were reprocessed by TCRdb itself: fastp quality trimming at Q25, MiXCR clonotype calling, in-frame beta chains only. Rows are combined by CDR3 protein, so each entry shows the most common genes and DNA. The sample profile shows just under 750,000 distinct CDR3 sequences; roughly a third of them were found once. The ten biggest clones cover around a third of the sample. The sample comprised blood. These receptors were collected from a middle-aged woman with Graves' hyperthyroidism.

The chain uses TRBV25-1 and TRBJ2-7, with 7 nucleotides matching TRBD2. V dropped 8 bases and J dropped 3; count of bases not matched to a gene: 13. CDR1 is MGHDK and CDR2 is SYGVNS in the germline V gene. The CDR3 length is 15 residues. Here the CDR3 reads CASSPLTSIDYEQYF. The DNA for the CDR3 is TGTGCCAGCTCACCGCTGACTAGCATAGACTACGAGCAGTACTTC.

This clonotype has a count of ten or more. The J gene is TRBJ1-4, the V gene TRBV7-3; 9 positions match TRBD1. CDR3 length equals 19 residues. In germline, CDR1 is SGHTA, CDR2 FQGTGA. V shed 5 bases, J shed 6 bases, and the junction held 19 bases outside the gene matches. CDR3 nucleotide sequence: TGTGCCAGCAGCCCACGTACCGGGACAGGGTCCCTTCTGCATGAAAAACTGTTTTTT. It translates to CASSPRTGTGSLLHEKLFF.

This clonotype was seen ten or more times. The chain couples TRBV10-3 to TRBJ1-1, with a weak D call TRBD1 (5 bases). The V end was cut by 8 bases, the J end by 6 bases, with 10 bases between. Germline values: CDR1 ENHRY, CDR2 SYGVKD. The CDR3 consists of 11 residues. CDR3 protein: CAIGGFAEAFF. CDR3 nucleotide sequence: TGTGCCATCGGGGGGTTCGCTGAAGCTTTCTTT.

This chain uses TRBV20-1 with TRBJ1-1, with a weak D call TRBD1 (5 bases). V lost 2 bases to trimming and J lost 2 bases, with 12 bases between them. From germline, CDR1 is DFQATT and CDR2 SNEGSKA (reference sequence). The CDR3 runs 14 residues. In DNA form, the CDR3 reads TGCAGTGCTAGACAGGGAGGTGGAAACACTGAAGCTTTCTTT. Translating gives CSARQGGGNTEAFF.

This clonotype came up a few times. This sequence joins TRBV7-9 and TRBJ2-7; the D gene is possibly TRBD2 (6 bases). Trimming removed 6 bases at V and 5 bases at J, with 20 bases between. Germline-derived CDR1 and CDR2 are SEHNR and FQNEAQ (reference sequence). The CDR3 is 15 amino acids. The CDR3 reads CASRSPGTPRDEQYF. DNA of the CDR3: TGTGCCAGCAGATCCCCCGGGACTCCCAGGGACGAGCAGTACTTC.

This clonotype was picked up a small number of times. This chain joins TRBV5-1 and TRBJ2-7, with D unclear. This CDR3 spans 18 amino acids. Germline-derived CDR1 and CDR2 are SGHRS and YFSETQ. V gave up 4 bases and J gave up 0 bases, with 23 bases separating them. CDR3 region: CASSQDGPASSSSYEQYF. Written as DNA, the CDR3 is TGCGCCAGCAGCCAAGACGGTCCAGCTTCATCATCCTCCTACGAGCAGTACTTC.

V and J are TRBV7-2 and TRBJ2-7; 7 nucleotides agree with TRBD2. The CDR3 sequence is 17 residues long. CDR1 is SGHTA, CDR2 FQGNSA, per germline. V was clipped by 5 bases and J by 0 bases; unmatched bases: 13. CDR3 loop: CASSLVVAGETSYEQYF. CDR3 bases: TGTGCCAGCAGCCTTGTGGTAGCGGGTGAGACCTCCTACGAGCAGTACTTC.

This clonotype was picked up a small number of times. This chain links TRBV30 with TRBJ1-2; perhaps TRBD1 as D (6 bases). With 1 base removed from V and 8 bases from J, the gap between germline ends came to 11 bases. This CDR3 has 12 residues. Per the germline V gene, CDR1 is GTSNPN and CDR2 is SVGIG (reference sequence). CDR3 coding DNA: TGTGCCTGGAGTGACCAGGGGAGAGGCTACACCTTC. Translation: CAWSDQGRGYTF.

The J gene is TRBJ1-4, the V gene TRBV3-1; D unresolved. The germline CDR1 and CDR2 sequences are LGHDT and YNNKEL (reference sequence). The CDR3 loop spans 13 amino acids. V was pared by 4 bases and J by 7 bases, with 10 bases between. DNA for the CDR3: TGTGCCAGCAGCCCGAGAGGGTCTGAAAAACTGTTTTTT. Encoded protein: CASSPRGSEKLFF.

V gene TRBV20-1 combines with J gene TRBJ1-5; D is uncertain. Deletions cut 6 bases from V and 4 bases from J, with 10 bases between. Per the germline V gene, CDR1 is DFQATT and CDR2 is SNEGSKA (reference sequence). The CDR3 is 12 residues long. The CDR3 sequence: CSAGRLNQPQHF. The CDR3 DNA is TGCAGTGCGGGCAGACTGAATCAGCCCCAGCATTTT.

As regards this clonotype: A much bigger clone sits one base away, suggesting this may be a read error. The gene calls are TRBV20-1 and TRBJ2-5; unclear D gene. Germline lookup yields CDR1 DFQATT and CDR2 SNEGSKA (reference sequence). Trimming shortened V by 5 bases and J by 2 bases, and 15 bases separated the two germline ends. The CDR3 spans 14 residues. The CDR3 here is CSASAGSLQETQYF. CDR3 sequence (DNA): TGCAGTGCTTCAGCCGGGTCTCTACAAGAGACCCAGTACTTC.

This clonotype was picked up many times. The gene calls are TRBV10-3 and TRBJ1-1, with 7 bases fitting TRBD1. The CDR3 has 12 residues. Germline V gene sequence: CDR1 ENHRY, CDR2 SYGVKD. J was trimmed by 6 bases and V by 8 bases; bases with no gene match: 6. The CDR3 DNA reads as TGTGCCATCCGCAAAACAGGGGCTGAAGCTTTCTTT. It specifies CAIRKTGAEAFF.

This clonotype was observed a few times. The chain uses TRBV7-2 and TRBJ1-1; a weak D match, TRBD1 (5 bases). The CDR3 is 14 residues long. Germline CDR1 reads SGHTA; CDR2 reads FQGNSA. V was trimmed by 9 bases and J by 1 base, leaving 15 bases between them. The CDR3: CASKAGQQNTEAFF. CDR3 in DNA: TGTGCCAGTAAGGCTGGACAACAGAACACTGAAGCTTTCTTT.

This clonotype was counted ten times or more. The V call is TRBV7-2, the J call TRBJ2-5; D is ambiguous. Per the germline V gene, CDR1 is SGHTA and CDR2 is FQGNSA. The CDR3 length is 12 residues. V lost 7 bases and J 2 bases, leaving 8 bases between the germline ends. In DNA form, the CDR3 reads TGTGCCAGCACCTCCGGTCAAGAGACCCAGTACTTC. This sequence encodes CASTSGQETQYF.

This clonotype occurred many times. The rearrangement links TRBV25-1 to TRBJ2-7; 7 bases line up with TRBD1. Germline V gene data show CDR1 as MGHDK and CDR2 as SYGVNS. The V gene end was trimmed by 3 bases and the J gene end by 1 base; junction bases not matched to a gene: 6. There are 15 residues in the CDR3. The CDR3 nucleotides read TGTGCCAGCAGTGATGACAGGGAGCTTTCCTACGAGCAGTACTTC. It translates to CASSDDRELSYEQYF.

To note about this clonotype: The DNA is omitted, as the CDR3 cannot be located on it reliably, and the CDR3 follows TCRdb's listing. J is TRBJ2-2 and V is TRBV10-3; TRBD1, the D gene given by the table, was not confirmed from the DNA. The CDR3 is 15 amino acids in total, end residues counted. The germline V gene has CDR1 ENHRY and CDR2 SYGVKD. CDR3 sequence reads: CAISESFAGTGSCFF.

The J gene is TRBJ2-7, the V gene TRBV7-9; TRBD2 matches 13 bases. Germline CDR1 reads SEHNR; CDR2 reads FQNEAQ (reference sequence). V lost 4 bases, J lost 4 bases, and 4 bases stayed unmatched. The CDR3 runs to 15 residues. CDR3 protein: CASSYRGLAGYEQYF. CDR3 nucleotide sequence: TGTGCCAGCAGCTACCGGGGACTAGCGGGATACGAGCAGTACTTC.

With regard to this clonotype: The junction shows a germline mismatch at one end, possibly a read error. The chain uses TRBV10-3 and TRBJ1-5, with D unresolved. Germline V gives CDR1 ENHRY, CDR2 SYGVKD. The CDR3 totals 19 residues. The CDR3 region is CASSYSSAKTYNSYQPQHF. The CDR3 DNA follows: TGTGCCAGCAGTTACTCGTCGGCGAAGACTTATAACTCTTATCAGCCCCAGCATTTT.

The chain employs TRBV12-3 or TRBV12-4 and TRBJ1-2; the D is unclear. This CDR3 spans 14 amino acids. The V gene lost 6 bases and the J gene lost 3 bases, with 14 bases spanning the gap. The CDR3 here is CASSLGSPYYGYTF. CDR3 in DNA: TGTGCCAGCAGCCTCGGGAGCCCGTACTATGGCTACACCTTC.

The gene calls are TRBV9 and TRBJ1-1; D is undetermined. The CDR3 is made up of 15 amino acids. V shed 4 bases and J shed 5 bases, with 18 bases lying between them. The germline V gene has CDR1 SGDLS and CDR2 YYNGEE. The CDR3 DNA follows: TGTGCCAGCAGCCCCCGCGGTAAGCCGGAGACTGAAGCTTTCTTT. This gives the protein CASSPRGKPETEAFF.

A remark on this clonotype: At one end the junction does not follow the germline gene, possibly because of a read error. J is TRBJ1-2 and V is TRBV12-3 or TRBV12-4; D is unclear. This CDR3 has 12 amino acids. The CDR3 DNA reads TGTGCCAGCAGTTTCGGCCTCTATGGCCACACCTTC. Its translation is CASSFGLYGHTF.

This clonotype was picked up a small number of times. The CDR3 ends on some other residue instead of the conserved phenylalanine or tryptophan, so this is likely a read error. V and J are TRBV20-1 and TRBJ1-2, with D possibly being TRBD1 (6 bases). Germline V gene data show CDR1 as DFQATT and CDR2 as SNEGSKA (reference sequence). Trimming stripped 6 bases from V and 6 bases from J, with 20 bases between. The CDR3 spans 14 residues. The CDR3: CSAPQTGHLNGYTS. The CDR3 DNA reads TGCAGTGCCCCGCAGACAGGACACCTTAATGGCTACACCTCC.

As regards this clonotype: This may stem from a read error, because a much larger clone lies one nucleotide away. J is TRBJ2-2 and V is TRBV10-3; 8 bases map to TRBD2. Germline V gene sequence: CDR1 ENHRY, CDR2 SYGVKD. J was trimmed by 0 bases and V by 10 bases; bases with no gene match: 7. The CDR3 consists of 15 residues. CDR3 nucleotides: TGTGCCACCCGGGGGGGACTAGCGAACACCGGGGAGCTGTTTTTT. It yields the protein CATRGGLANTGELFF.

The chain carries TRBV4-1 and TRBJ1-5; TRBD1 is a possible D gene (5 bases). CDR3 length: 16 amino acids. Trimming shortened V by 4 bases and J by 8 bases, and 21 bases separated the two germline ends. The germline V gene encodes CDR1 MGHRA and CDR2 YSYEKL. The chain's CDR3 is CASSLTQGGLREPQHF. The CDR3 region has the DNA TGCGCCAGCAGCCTCACGCAGGGCGGCCTTCGGGAGCCCCAGCATTTT.

This clonotype was counted at least ten times. This chain uses TRBV19 with TRBJ1-6, with 11 bases fitting TRBD1. Unmatched junction bases numbered 10, after V lost 2 bases and J lost 7 bases. This CDR3 region has 18 residues. Per germline, CDR1 LNHDA and CDR2 SQIVND (reference sequence). CDR3 residues: CASSIWRQGQGVNSPLHF. CDR3 in DNA: TGTGCCAGTAGTATATGGCGTCAGGGACAGGGGGTAAATTCACCCCTCCACTTT.

There are many counts of this clonotype. The gene calls are TRBV6-5 and TRBJ1-2; D uncertain. Per the germline V gene, CDR1 is MNHEY and CDR2 is SVGAGI. This CDR3 comprises 14 residues. Deletions cut 2 bases from V and 2 bases from J, with 9 bases between. Written as DNA, the CDR3 is TGTGCCAGCAGTTACCTCGCGGAGAACTATGGCTACACCTTC. Translation: CASSYLAENYGYTF.

The chain links TRBV10-3 to TRBJ1-1; a weak D match, TRBD1 (6 bases). The CDR3 contains 14 residues. The germline V gene has CDR1 ENHRY and CDR2 SYGVKD. V gave up 10 bases and J gave up 5 bases, with 20 bases separating them. The CDR3 sequence is CASSPHREWTEAFF. The CDR3 nucleotides are TGTGCCAGCTCACCACACAGGGAATGGACTGAAGCTTTCTTT.